The sequence of this T cell receptor (beta chain) was determined in a study of CD8+ T cells in alopecia areata. Study information: Patients in the treated group were given tofacitinib by mouth, 5 to 10 mg twice a day.

Looked up from germline, CDR1 is KGHSH and CDR2 is LQKENI. The ends were cut back, 5 bases at V and 9 bases at J, with 11 bases in the middle. This CDR3 spans 13 amino acids. For this clone: The target antigen is unknown.

As the sequencing template, cDNA was produced by extracting RNA and reverse transcribing it. The assay was immunoSEQ multiplex PCR, and TCRdb's table has in-frame clones only and misses some. The sample contains more than 200,000 clones, 65% to 70% of which appear only once. Regarding the study as a whole: Relative to mice, TCR sharing across patients was less clear, a difference possibly HLA-related.

Sequencing used CD4+ T cells sorted from blood, obtained at week 0. This receptor was taken from a human donor with alopecia areata. The chain links TRBV18 to TRBJ1-6, with D maybe TRBD1 (5 bases). CDR3: CASSGRDSSPLHF. The CDR3 DNA follows: TGTGCCAGCTCAGGTCGGGACTCTTCACCCCTCCACTTT. The full variable domain, completed using reference TRBV18 and TRBJ1-6, is NAGVMQNPRHLVRRRGQEARLRCSPMKGHSHVYWYRQLPEEGLKFMVYLQKENIIDESGMPKERFSAEFPKEGPSILRIQQVVRGDSAAYFCASSGRDSSPLHFGNGTRLTVT.